This is a list of T cell receptor beta chains from one sample in a study of shared clonotypes between healthy human individuals. Some clones are missing from TCRdb's copy, which holds only in-frame ones; the method was immunoSEQ multiplex PCR. The sample has hundreds of thousands of clones; 95% to 98% are singletons. The sample was naive CD8+ T cells sorted from blood. The receptors shown here come from a young man in good health. Each CDR3 is given with its conserved first and last residue. Not every row has a clone size; where given, it reads once, few, many or a size class.

TRBJ2-7,TRBV13,NA,CASSFKRQAYEQYF
TRBJ2-7,TRBV4-3,NA,CASSQRDRGRDEQYF
TRBJ2-3,TRBV7-9,NA,CASSIRVLDTDTQYF
TRBJ1-1,TRBV6-5,NA,CASRQGFVGNTEAFF
TRBJ2-1,TRBV7-2,NA,CASSLWGARFSSYNEQFF
TRBJ2-7,TRBV5-4,NA,CASSDPVGQGQYEQYF
TRBJ2-5,TRBV7-9,NA,CASSSARTGQVTQYF
TRBJ1-3,TRBV11-2,NA,CASSYDRESGNTIYF
TRBJ2-4,TRBV15,NA,CATSRDRGGKNIQYF
TRBJ2-1,TRBV6-5,NA,CASSYEGLSSYNEQFF
TRBJ2-5,TRBV29-1,NA,CSVEGNQETQYF
TRBJ2-2,TRBV11-3,NA,CASSDTGTGDPELFF
TRBJ2-1,TRBV5-8,once,CASSLYSNEQFF
TRBJ2-5,TRBV2,NA,CASSGGPLAETQYF
TRBJ1-2,TRBV27,NA,CASGIRTGDDYGYTF
TRBJ2-3,TRBV7-8,NA,CASSLGFTTGGYTDTQYF
TRBJ2-3,TRBV4-1,NA,CASSQPHLGQGTDTQYF
TRBJ1-2,TRBV29-1,NA,CSVAPGQGAGGYTF
TRBJ2-1,TRBV5-6,NA,CASSGGTSGRGAYNEQFF
TRBJ1-5,TRBV15,NA,CATSRDLGSYSNQPQHF
TRBJ2-2,TRBV11-2,NA,CASSLDHFKRKGGELFF
TRBJ1-5,TRBV27,NA,CASSSTGWGQPQHF
TRBJ2-7,TRBV7-9,NA,CASSAIATSGKFEQYF
TRBJ1-5,TRBV27,NA,CASSFSRVNQPQHF
TRBJ1-1,TRBV27,NA,CASRTKWRASLLNTEAFF
TRBJ2-7,TRBV6-5,NA,CASSYSTVYEQYF
TRBJ1-5,TRBV19,NA,CASSIFEYAGSFNQPQHF
TRBJ1-5,TRBV15,once,CATSRDVGRGWSSNQPQHF
TRBJ2-7,TRBV27,once,CASSLGSSWHEQYF
TRBJ2-1,TRBV7-6,NA,CASSPQVGNEQFF
TRBJ2-1,TRBV11-2,NA,CASSTLAPNEQFF
TRBJ2-2,TRBV29-1,NA,CSVDAGTESGELFF
TRBJ2-7,TRBV5-6,NA,CASSLARGYFNEQYF
TRBJ2-7,TRBV5-6,NA,CASSLFSYEQYF
TRBJ2-3,TRBV7-9,NA,CASSVERGQYF
TRBJ2-7,TRBV7-2,once,CASSLEAGERREQYF
TRBJ2-3,TRBV7-7,NA,CASSLANTGPGGDTQYF
TRBJ2-7,TRBV28,NA,CASSLNLVRTELNEQYF
TRBJ1-2,TRBV29-1,NA,CSAVGQVEGYTF
TRBJ2-2,TRBV7-9,few,CASSKASGRVVGELFF
TRBJ2-7,TRBV4-2,NA,CASSLNGGWEGPRQYF
TRBJ2-7,TRBV27,NA,CASSLSRSSYEQYF